Listed below are T cell receptor beta chains from one sample, sequenced in a study of beta chain features in type 1 diabetes. TCRdb keeps only in-frame clones here, not all; method: immunoSEQ multiplex PCR. This table holds nearly 250,000 clones, 13% to 15% found once. The specimen sequenced was naive CD4+ T cells from blood. These receptors were taken from a woman in her forties in good health. Both conserved end residues are part of each CDR3. The D gene is left open where the match is weak. The size entry is marked missing in some rows and otherwise reads once, few, many or a size class.

abundance	d_gene	len	v_gene	j_gene	CDR3nt	CDR3aa
-	TRBD1	15	TRBV6-5	TRBJ1-1	TGTGCCAGCAGTAACTACAGGGGGCAGGGCACTGAAGCTTTCTTT	CASSNYRGQGTEAFF
few	-	16	TRBV5-1	TRBJ1-5	TGCGCCAGCAGCTTGGGAACTACAGGGCCAAATCAGCCCCAGCATTTT	CASSLGTTGPNQPQHF
few	-	15	TRBV11-2	TRBJ2-1	TGTGCCAGCAGCTTAGTTGCTGTCGGGGGTAATGAGCAGTTCTTC	CASSLVAVGGNEQFF
-	TRBD2	15	TRBV7-7	TRBJ2-5	TGTGCTAGCAGCTCGCGGGAGGGGGTCCAAGAGACCCAGTACTTC	CASSSREGVQETQYF
-	-	13	TRBV6-5	TRBJ2-1	TGTGCCAGCAGTTCCAGGAGGGATAGTGAGCAGTTCTTC	CASSSRRDSEQFF
few	-	16	TRBV2	TRBJ1-4	TGTGCCAGCAGTGTGCAGGGCCCGGCAACTAATGAAAAACTGTTTTTT	CASSVQGPATNEKLFF
-	-	17	TRBV7-2	TRBJ2-7	TGTGCCAGCAGCTTAGCGCTCATTGGGAGGGGGGGCTACGAGCAGTACTTC	CASSLALIGRGGYEQYF
few	TRBD1	15	TRBV5-4	TRBJ1-4	TGTGCCAGCAGCTGGATCGGGACAGGAGTTGAAAAACTGTTTTTT	CASSWIGTGVEKLFF
few	-	13	TRBV12-5	TRBJ2-7	TGTGCTAGTGGTTTGGTACCGGCCTACGAGCAGTACTTC	CASGLVPAYEQYF
-	-	16	TRBV5-1	TRBJ1-4	TGCGCCAGCAGCTTGGATTTTCCAGGGGCTAATGAAAAACTGTTTTTT	CASSLDFPGANEKLFF
few	-	15	TRBV5-4	TRBJ2-3	TGTGCCAGCAGCTTCCCGGGTGAGAGCACAGATACGCAGTATTTT	CASSFPGESTDTQYF
-	-	16	TRBV5-1	TRBJ2-2	TGCGCCAGCAGCTTGGAAGTGGGCGCAGGGTCCGGGGAGCTGTTTTTT	CASSLEVGAGSGELFF
-	TRBD1	15	TRBV5-1	TRBJ2-2	TGCGCCAGCAGACCGGGACAGGGGGTTAACGGGGAGCTGTTTTTT	CASRPGQGVNGELFF
-	-	11	TRBV20-1	TRBJ1-4	TGCAGTGCTGGCCGATTTGAAAAACTGTTTTTT	CSAGRFEKLFF
few	-	14	TRBV11-2	TRBJ1-1	TGTGCCAGCAGCTTAAGGGGGTTAAACGTTGAAGCTTTCTTT	CASSLRGLNVEAFF
few	-	14	TRBV5-1	TRBJ1-1	TGCGCCAGCAGCTTGGGAGCAGCGGACACTGAAGCTTTCTTT	CASSLGAADTEAFF
-	TRBD1	15	TRBV19	TRBJ1-1	TGTGCCAGTAGTACCGACGTGACAGGGGGCAGGGAAGCTTTCTTT	CASSTDVTGGREAFF
few	-	13	TRBV6-5	TRBJ2-3	TGTGCCAGCAGTTACTCGAGGGCAGATACGCAGTATTTT	CASSYSRADTQYF
few	-	15	TRBV2	TRBJ1-4	TGTGCCAGCAGTGGGCGCAGGGCAACTAATGAAAAACTGTTTTTT	CASSGRRATNEKLFF
few	-	16	TRBV15	TRBJ2-7	TGTGCCACCAGCAGAGTGGCAGGGAAAAAGTCCTACGAGCAGTACTTC	CATSRVAGKKSYEQYF
few	TRBD2	18	TRBV5-1	TRBJ2-6	TGCGCCAGCAGCTTGGCGTCGACTAGCGGGACTGGGGCCAACGTCCTGACTTTC	CASSLASTSGTGANVLTF
few	TRBD1	13	TRBV10-3	TRBJ1-1	TGTGCCATCAGATCACAGGGGGGAACTGAAGCTTTCTTT	CAIRSQGGTEAFF
-	TRBD2	16	TRBV10-3	TRBJ2-5	TGTGCCATCAGTGAGTCAGGAGCGGGGGGGAAAGAGACCCAGTACTTC	CAISESGAGGKETQYF
few	-	14	TRBV28	TRBJ1-3	TGTGCCAGCAGCTTACAGGGTGGAGGAAACACCATATATTTT	CASSLQGGGNTIYF
-	-	12	TRBV6-6	TRBJ2-7	TGTGCCAGCAGCTTTGGGCTATCCGAGCAGTACTTC	CASSFGLSEQYF
few	TRBD1	14	TRBV5-1	TRBJ2-1	TGCGCCAGCAGCTGGCGGGACAGGGGGAGTGAGCAGTTCTTC	CASSWRDRGSEQFF
-	TRBD1	15	TRBV9	TRBJ2-2	TGTGCCAGCAGCGTAGAAACAGGGGGTACCGGGGAGCTGTTTTTT	CASSVETGGTGELFF
few	TRBD1	15	TRBV18	TRBJ1-1	TGTGCCAGCTCCCACGGGGGACAGGGTTCCACTGAAGCTTTCTTT	CASSHGGQGSTEAFF
-	TRBD1	15	TRBV28	TRBJ1-4	TGTGCCAGCAGTTTAGTGTCAGGGGGCGTGGGAAAACTGTTTTTT	CASSLVSGGVGKLFF
few	-	15	TRBV7-9	TRBJ2-5	TGTGCCAGCAGCTTAGAGTTCGGGGTTTTAGAGACCCAGTACTTC	CASSLEFGVLETQYF
-	TRBD1	13	TRBV7-2	TRBJ2-7	TGTGCCAGCAGCTGGACAGGGAACTACGAGCAGTACTTC	CASSWTGNYEQYF
-	-	12	TRBV7-8	TRBJ2-7	TGTGCCAGCAGCTCTAGAGGAAGCGAGCAGTACTTC	CASSSRGSEQYF
-	-	13	TRBV7-7	TRBJ2-5	TGTGCTAGCAGCCCCAAAGCGCAAGAGACCCAGTACTTC	CASSPKAQETQYF
-	TRBD2	13	TRBV11-2	TRBJ2-1	TGTGCCAGCAGCCGCCGGGGGGGGGATGAGCAGTTCTTC	CASSRRGGDEQFF
many	-	16	TRBV14	TRBJ2-1	TGTGCCAGCAGCCACAGGGGAAGCCCGGGCTACAATGAGCAGTTCTTC	CASSHRGSPGYNEQFF
few	TRBD1	14	TRBV7-6	TRBJ2-3	TGTGCCAGCAGCACTAAGGACAGGGTAGATACGCAGTATTTT	CASSTKDRVDTQYF
few	TRBD2	15	TRBV5-1	TRBJ2-5	TGCGCCAGCAGCTTGGCCGGCGCGGGAGGGGAGACCCAGTACTTC	CASSLAGAGGETQYF
few	-	12	TRBV27	TRBJ1-4	TGTGCCAGCAGACAAACTAATGAAAAACTGTTTTTT	CASRQTNEKLFF
many	TRBD2	16	TRBV7-9	TRBJ2-1	TGTGCCAGCAGCTTAGGAAGCGGGGTAGGTGGACATGAGCAGTTCTTC	CASSLGSGVGGHEQFF
few	-	14	TRBV19	TRBJ1-4	TGTGCCAGCGTGGGGGCGGCAACTAATGAAAAACTGTTTTTT	CASVGAATNEKLFF
-	TRBD1	15	TRBV7-2	TRBJ2-7	TGTGCCAGCAGCTTTAGGGGCAGGGGGCTCAACGAGCAGTACTTC	CASSFRGRGLNEQYF
-	TRBD1	14	TRBV5-1	TRBJ2-5	TGCGCCAGCAGCTCCGGACAGGGTTGGAAGACCCAGTACTTC	CASSSGQGWKTQYF
few	-	14	TRBV5-1	TRBJ2-5	TGCGCCAGCAGCTTGACAGATTTTGGAGAGACCCAGTACTTC	CASSLTDFGETQYF
-	TRBD1	13	TRBV7-9	TRBJ2-1	TGTGCCTCCTCGGGGACAGTTCCGCATGAGCAGTTCTTC	CASSGTVPHEQFF
-	-	12	TRBV2	TRBJ1-1	TGTGCCAGCAATCGGGGGATCACTGAAGCTTTCTTT	CASNRGITEAFF
few	TRBD2	16	TRBV5-4	TRBJ2-1	TGTGCCAGCAGCTTGGCCGGGCGGGGGGCTTACAATGAGCAGTTCTTC	CASSLAGRGAYNEQFF
-	-	11	TRBV20-1	TRBJ2-2	TGCAGTATCAGGAACACCGGGGAGCTGTTTTTT	CSIRNTGELFF
few	TRBD2	15	TRBV5-4	TRBJ2-1	TGTGCCAGCAGCTTGTACGGGGGGGCGCCCCGGATGCAGTTCTTC	CASSLYGGAPRMQFF
-	TRBD1	13	TRBV5-4	TRBJ1-2	TGTGCCAGCAGCTTCGGGACAGACTATGGCTACACCTTC	CASSFGTDYGYTF
few	-	14	TRBV11-2	TRBJ1-1	TGTGCCAGCAGCGCCCGTGCAGGGAACACTGAAGCTTTCTTT	CASSARAGNTEAFF
few	-	18	TRBV21-1	TRBJ1-1	TGTGCCAGCAGCAAAGCGGGTAGAGAGGTAGTAACGAACACTGAAGCTTTCTTT	CASSKAGREVVTNTEAFF
few	TRBD1	14	TRBV2	TRBJ2-5	TGTGCCAGCATCGGGACAGGCTTTCAAGAGACCCAGTACTTC	CASIGTGFQETQYF
-	-	14	TRBV6-5	TRBJ1-1	TGTGCCAGCAGTCCCCTTCTACCAGGGACTGAAGCTTTCTTT	CASSPLLPGTEAFF
few	-	15	TRBV5-1	TRBJ2-5	TGCGCCAGCAGACGCGTCGGACACAACCAAGAGACCCAGTACTTC	CASRRVGHNQETQYF
few	-	16	TRBV18	TRBJ1-1	TGTGCCAGCTCACCACTTCTCGGTAATCGGGACACTGAAGCTTTCTTT	CASSPLLGNRDTEAFF